This TCR beta chain was captured in a study of early T cells in non-severe SARS-CoV-2 infection. As for the study in general: Alpha and beta chains were unpaired, from unsorted whole-blood bulk RNA. General observations from the study: VDJdb matching, biased toward anti-spike CD8 responses, missed private and CD4 specificities.

A note on this clonotype: Its target is unknown.

The V end was cut by 8 bases, the J end by 8 bases, with 15 bases between. Germline loops: CDR1 SGHAT, CDR2 FQNNGV. The CDR3 is made up of 12 amino acids. Separate cDNA molecules each had unique molecular identifiers attached to them. MiXCR, applied by TCRdb to the 5' RACE reads, yields one record per CDR3 protein. The profile covers some 120,000 distinct CDR3 sequences, with 15% appearing a single time and roughly a fifth taken by the ten largest. The chain uses TRBV11-2 and TRBJ1-2, with a weak D call TRBD1 (5 bases). The clonotype originates from an adult who was a healthcare worker with PCR-confirmed SARS-CoV-2 infection or an uninfected control (not recorded which). The sample taken for sequencing was whole blood. Here the CDR3 reads CASGRGSIGYTF. The CDR3 nucleotides read TGTGCCAGCGGACGGGGCTCGATAGGCTACACCTTC.